This is a list of T cell receptor beta chains from one sample in a study of CD8+CD57+ T cells in acquired aplastic anemia. TCRdb fed the reads into MiXCR, producing one record per CDR3 protein. The sample lists about 98,000 distinct CDR3 sequences; about 66% were seen once. Sequenced: sorted CD4+, CD8+, or CD8+CD57+ T cells (not recorded which) from PBMCs. The source of these receptors is a human donor with aplastic anemia. The CDR3 runs from the conserved cysteine through the conserved F or W. The D gene is left open where the match is weak. Not all rows give a size; the values are once, few, many and, for expanded clones, a class.

d_call	clone_size	j_call	v_call	cdr3_nt	cdr3_aa
-	-	TRBJ2-7	TRBV20-1	TGCAGTGCTAGCCAACAGTACGAGCAGTACTTC	CSASQQYEQYF
-	once	TRBJ1-1	TRBV5-6	TGTGCCAGCAGCTTCGTACAGGGGAACACTGAAGCTTTCTTT	CASSFVQGNTEAFF
-	-	TRBJ1-6	TRBV20-1	TGCAGTGCTAGGGATTCGAGGAATTCACCCCTCCACTTT	CSARDSRNSPLHF
TRBD1	-	TRBJ1-5	TRBV20-1	TGCAGTGCTATCGACAGGGCTAGCAATCGGCCCCAGCATTTT	CSAIDRASNRPQHF
-	-	TRBJ2-3	TRBV24-1	TGTGCCACCAGTGATCCAAGCACAGATACGCAGTATTTT	CATSDPSTDTQYF
-	-	TRBJ2-7	TRBV9	TGTGCCAGCAGCGATAAGGGGGGGCCCTACGAGCAGTACTTC	CASSDKGGPYEQYF
-	large	TRBJ2-1	TRBV19	TGTGCCAGTAGTACGGAGCTAGGGGGCTCCTACAATGAGCAGTTCTTC	CASSTELGGSYNEQFF
TRBD2	many	TRBJ2-1	TRBV14	TGTGCCAGCAGCCAAGTACTAGCGGGGGTCTACAATGAGCAGTTCTTC	CASSQVLAGVYNEQFF
-	-	TRBJ2-2	TRBV15	TGTGCCACCAGCAGAGATCAGGGGGGGTTAAGCACCGGGGAGCTGTTTTTT	CATSRDQGGLSTGELFF
-	-	TRBJ2-5	TRBV7-8	TGTGCCAGCAGCTTAGTCAGGGTCGTCCAAGAGACCCAGTACTTC	CASSLVRVVQETQYF
TRBD2	-	TRBJ2-1	TRBV20-1	TGCAGTGCTAGGACTAGCGGGAGCGAACAAACCCTGGGGTTCTTC	CSARTSGSEQTLGFF
-	-	TRBJ2-1	TRBV29-1	TGCAGCGTTGGTAAGCGGCAGGACTCTGAGCAGTTCTTC	CSVGKRQDSEQFF
-	-	TRBJ2-6	TRBV9	TGTGCCAGCAGCGTAGGCAGGGTAGCCAACGTCCTGACTTTC	CASSVGRVANVLTF
TRBD1	many	TRBJ2-7	TRBV7-9	TGTGCCAGCAGCTTAACAGGGGTGAACTACGAGCAGTACTTC	CASSLTGVNYEQYF
-	many	TRBJ2-1	TRBV11-3	TGTGCCAGCAGCTTATTAGGGCAGGTGGATGAGCAGTTCTTC	CASSLLGQVDEQFF
-	-	TRBJ1-6	TRBV20-1	TGCAGTGCTAGCCGCACAATCTATAATTCACCCCTCCACTTT	CSASRTIYNSPLHF
TRBD2	many	TRBJ2-1	TRBV27	TGTGCCAGCAGTGAAGGGACTAGCGGGGACAATGAGCAGTTCTTC	CASSEGTSGDNEQFF
-	-	TRBJ2-3	TRBV20-1	TGCAGTGCTTCCCCGGAGGATACGCAGTATTTT	CSASPEDTQYF
-	few	TRBJ1-1	TRBV20-1	TGCAGTGCTAGGGAGGGAAGGGTAGACACTGAAGCTTTCTTT	CSAREGRVDTEAFF
-	-	TRBJ2-7	TRBV15	TGTGCCACCAGGAGCACAGATTCCTACGAGCAGTACTTC	CATRSTDSYEQYF
-	few	TRBJ2-1	TRBV20-1	TGCAGTGCTAGAGTCCCGGGCAATGAGCAGTTCTTC	CSARVPGNEQFF
-	many	TRBJ2-7	TRBV9	TGTGCCAGCAGCCCATCCGGGGCACCCTACGAGCAGTACTTC	CASSPSGAPYEQYF
-	-	TRBJ2-2	TRBV2	TGTGCCAGCATGCCGGGGTACGACGGGGAGCTGTTTTTT	CASMPGYDGELFF
-	-	TRBJ2-3	TRBV7-2	TGTGCCAGCAGCCAGACGTCCGGCACAGATACGCAGTATTTT	CASSQTSGTDTQYF
-	-	TRBJ2-5	TRBV2	TGTGCCAGCAAGTCTACGGAGACCCAGTACTTC	CASKSTETQYF
TRBD2	-	TRBJ2-5	TRBV9	TGTGCCAGCAGCCCGTCAGGACTAGCGGGAGGAGAGACCCAGTACTTC	CASSPSGLAGGETQYF
-	-	TRBJ1-1	TRBV20-1	TGCAGTGCAGTATGGCCTGCGGAAGCTTTCTTT	CSAVWPAEAFF
TRBD2	-	TRBJ2-2	TRBV10-3	TGTGCCATCAGCCGGACTAGCGGGGGAACTTACACCGGGGAGCTGTTTTTT	CAISRTSGGTYTGELFF
TRBD1	few	TRBJ1-1	TRBV12-3/TRBV12-4	TGTGCCAGCAGTTTGGGACAGGGTCACACTGAAGCTTTCTTT	CASSLGQGHTEAFF
-	once	TRBJ2-2	TRBV20-1	TGCAGTGCTATCCCGGAGAACACCGGGGAGCTGTTTTTT	CSAIPENTGELFF
-	-	TRBJ2-7	TRBV7-6	TGTGCCAGCTCATATGGGAGTAGGGCAGTCGAGCAGTACTTC	CASSYGSRAVEQYF
TRBD2	-	TRBJ2-1	TRBV7-6	TGTGCCAGCTCCAAAGCGGGAGTCATTGAGCAGTTCTTC	CASSKAGVIEQFF
-	-	TRBJ2-5	TRBV10-3	TGTGCCATCAGTGCCCGGGACCTAATTCAGGAGACCCAGTACTTC	CAISARDLIQETQYF
-	-	TRBJ2-7	TRBV12-5	TGTGCTAGTGGTTTCCACCCCAGCTACGAGCAGTACTTC	CASGFHPSYEQYF
-	-	TRBJ2-3	TRBV24-1	TGTGCCACCCCGACAGGCCCTTGCCCAGATACGCAGTATTTT	CATPTGPCPDTQYF
-	many	TRBJ1-2	TRBV5-4	TGTGCCAGCAGTTACCTTGGGGGCTACACCTTC	CASSYLGGYTF
-	-	TRBJ2-7	TRBV15	TGTGCCACCAGCGTAGGCCGCGGGGCCTCCTACGAGCAGTACTTC	CATSVGRGASYEQYF
-	-	TRBJ1-4	TRBV7-6	TGTGCCAGCAGCTTTGCGATGGGTGAAAAACTGTTTTTT	CASSFAMGEKLFF
-	-	TRBJ1-6	TRBV19	TGTGCCAGTAGTCTCGGGACTTCATCGGTACCCCTCCACTTT	CASSLGTSSVPLHF
-	once	TRBJ2-1	TRBV19	TGTGCCAGTAGTATTGGTGGGGGTGTTAATGAGCAGTTCTTC	CASSIGGGVNEQFF
-	-	TRBJ2-5	TRBV15	TGTGCCACCAGCAGAGATTGGCAGGGAGAGACCCAGTACTTC	CATSRDWQGETQYF
-	-	TRBJ1-1	TRBV7-9	TGTGCCAGCAGCTTATCCCAGGGGACGGAAGCTTTCTTT	CASSLSQGTEAFF
-	few	TRBJ1-3	TRBV10-1	TGCGCCAGCAGCTCTGGAAACACCATATATTTT	CASSSGNTIYF
TRBD2	-	TRBJ2-2	TRBV29-1	TGCAGCGTTGCCAGCGGGGGGAATACCGGGGAGCTGTTTTTT	CSVASGGNTGELFF
-	many	TRBJ2-7	TRBV4-1	TGCGCCAGCAGCCAAGAACGGGTCAGTTCCTACGAGCAGTACTTC	CASSQERVSSYEQYF
TRBD1	-	TRBJ1-2	TRBV12-3/TRBV12-4	TGTGCCAGCAGTCAAGGACAGGGGAATGGCTACACCTTC	CASSQGQGNGYTF
-	-	TRBJ1-1	TRBV12-3/TRBV12-4	TGTGCCAGCAGTACGGCGGCTGAAGCTTTCTTT	CASSTAAEAFF
-	-	TRBJ1-2	TRBV12-3/TRBV12-4	TGTGCCAGCAGTTTACTGAGGGACTATGGCTACACCTTC	CASSLLRDYGYTF
-	-	TRBJ2-7	TRBV19	TGTGCCAGTAGTATCCAGGGCACCTACGAGCAGTACTTC	CASSIQGTYEQYF
-	-	TRBJ2-3	TRBV29-1	TGCAGCGTCCGTAAGGGGAATCGAGTAACAGATACGCAGTATTTT	CSVRKGNRVTDTQYF
-	-	TRBJ1-4	TRBV19	TGTGCCAGTAGTACCTCCATGATTGCTAATGAAAAACTGTTTTTT	CASSTSMIANEKLFF
-	-	TRBJ1-2	TRBV29-1	TGCAGCGTCCGACACGTCAGCTATGGCTACACCTTC	CSVRHVSYGYTF
-	few	TRBJ1-6	TRBV20-1	TGCAGTGCTAGGATGGGTAATTCACCCCTCCACTTT	CSARMGNSPLHF